This is a list of T cell receptor beta chains from one sample in a study of regulatory T cells in long-lasting Graves disease. One entry per CDR3 protein, called by TCRdb with MiXCR from the multiplex PCR reads. The top ten clones hold around 20% of a sample with about 360,000 distinct CDR3 sequences, about 16% of them seen once. These data also featured in a second study, about T cells in Graves' hyperthyroidism and ophthalmopathy.

Sequences were derived from peripheral blood mononuclear cells (PBMCs), sampled at new diagnosis, from a patient treated with antithyroid drugs. These receptors originate from a woman aged 18-29 years with Graves disease. CDR3s include the opening cysteine and the closing phenylalanine or tryptophan. Each record gives: J gene, D gene, V gene, clone size, CDR3 DNA, CDR3 protein. D genes are given only for firm matches. Clone sizes are given selectively: once, few, many, or a class where the clone is expanded.

j_call: TRBJ1-5; d_call: TRBD1; v_call: TRBV12-3/TRBV12-4; clone_size: many; cdr3_nt: TGTGCCAGCAGTTACCAACGGGACAGCGAGGGGCATTTT; cdr3_aa: CASSYQRDSEGHF
j_call: TRBJ2-3; d_call: .; v_call: TRBV10-3; clone_size: few; cdr3_nt: TGTGCCATCAGTCCCCTCCAGGGACTCGGCACCGATACGCAGTATTTT; cdr3_aa: CAISPLQGLGTDTQYF
j_call: TRBJ1-5; d_call: .; v_call: TRBV6-1; clone_size: many; cdr3_nt: TGTGCCAGCAGTGGAAGCAATCAGCCCCAGCATTTT; cdr3_aa: CASSGSNQPQHF
j_call: TRBJ1-5; d_call: .; v_call: TRBV6-2/TRBV6-3; clone_size: .; cdr3_nt: TGTGCCAGCAGTCCCTACCCCCGTAACAATCAGCCCCAGCATTTT; cdr3_aa: CASSPYPRNNQPQHF
j_call: TRBJ2-1; d_call: TRBD2; v_call: TRBV19; clone_size: few; cdr3_nt: TGTGCCAGTAGCCAAGGGGGGACTAGTAATGAGCAGTTCTTC; cdr3_aa: CASSQGGTSNEQFF
j_call: TRBJ1-5; d_call: TRBD1; v_call: TRBV12-5; clone_size: many; cdr3_nt: TGTGCTAGTGGAAGGTACAGGGGGGATCAGCCCCAGCATTTT; cdr3_aa: CASGRYRGDQPQHF
j_call: TRBJ1-5; d_call: .; v_call: TRBV12-3/TRBV12-4; clone_size: .; cdr3_nt: TGTGCCAGCACGCTGGACCGGGGGGATCAGCCCCAGCATTTT; cdr3_aa: CASTLDRGDQPQHF
j_call: TRBJ1-1; d_call: .; v_call: TRBV4-1; clone_size: few; cdr3_nt: TGCGCCAGCAGCCAAGATCGGGGTCAGGGGTGGACTGAAGCTTTCTTT; cdr3_aa: CASSQDRGQGWTEAFF
j_call: TRBJ2-3; d_call: TRBD1; v_call: TRBV3-1; clone_size: once; cdr3_nt: TGTGCCAGCAGCCGGGACAGCCGGCGGGGCACAGATACGCAGTATTTT; cdr3_aa: CASSRDSRRGTDTQYF
j_call: TRBJ1-5; d_call: .; v_call: TRBV6-1; clone_size: many; cdr3_nt: TGTGCCACCCTCCAGGTTGGCAATCAGCCCCAGCATTTT; cdr3_aa: CATLQVGNQPQHF
j_call: TRBJ1-2; d_call: TRBD1; v_call: TRBV20-1; clone_size: .; cdr3_nt: TGCAGTGCTAGCGGAGACAGGGAAGGGAAAGCCTATGGCTACACCTTC; cdr3_aa: CSASGDREGKAYGYTF
j_call: TRBJ1-4; d_call: .; v_call: TRBV5-6; clone_size: .; cdr3_nt: TGTGCCAGCAGCTTGGGGATTACAGGTGCAACTAATGAAAAACTGTTTTTT; cdr3_aa: CASSLGITGATNEKLFF
j_call: TRBJ2-5; d_call: TRBD2; v_call: TRBV6-1; clone_size: many; cdr3_nt: TGTGCCAGCAGTCGGCCAGCCGGGGGGTACCAAGAGACCCAGTACTTC; cdr3_aa: CASSRPAGGYQETQYF
j_call: TRBJ2-5; d_call: TRBD1; v_call: TRBV7-9; clone_size: many; cdr3_nt: TGTGCCAGCAGCCATCCTACACCGGGACAGGGGGTTAGCGGGGAAGTGAGGACCCAGTACTTC; cdr3_aa: CASSHPTPGQGVSGEVRTQYF
j_call: TRBJ2-1; d_call: .; v_call: TRBV3-1; clone_size: many; cdr3_nt: TGTGCCAGCAGCGGCCCGAGAGCGGACAATGAGCAGTTCTTC; cdr3_aa: CASSGPRADNEQFF
j_call: TRBJ2-5; d_call: .; v_call: TRBV3-1; clone_size: many; cdr3_nt: TGTGCCAGCAGCCAAGGGGGGGACACCGGCATGACCCAGTACTTC; cdr3_aa: CASSQGGDTGMTQYF
j_call: TRBJ1-2; d_call: TRBD1; v_call: TRBV6-1; clone_size: .; cdr3_nt: TGTGCCAGCAGTGAAGCGACAGGGGGGATCTATGGCTACACCTTC; cdr3_aa: CASSEATGGIYGYTF
j_call: TRBJ1-1; d_call: .; v_call: TRBV6-5; clone_size: few; cdr3_nt: TGTGCCAGCAGTTACTCGGGGGCCCCTAACACTGAAGCTTTCTTT; cdr3_aa: CASSYSGAPNTEAFF
j_call: TRBJ1-1; d_call: .; v_call: TRBV10-3; clone_size: .; cdr3_nt: TGTTCCATCAGTGGAACAGCTGGGGCCACTGAATCTTTCTTT; cdr3_aa: CSISGTAGATESFF
j_call: TRBJ2-7; d_call: .; v_call: TRBV9; clone_size: few; cdr3_nt: TGTGCCAGCAGCGGGGGTGACGGTCCCTACGAGCAGTACTTC; cdr3_aa: CASSGGDGPYEQYF
j_call: TRBJ2-5; d_call: .; v_call: TRBV28; clone_size: many; cdr3_nt: TGTGCCAGCAGCCGGTGGGGGGCAGAGACCCAGTACTTC; cdr3_aa: CASSRWGAETQYF
j_call: TRBJ2-1; d_call: TRBD1; v_call: TRBV11-2; clone_size: many; cdr3_nt: TGTGCCAGCAGTCCCGGGACAGGGGACAATGAGCAGTTCTTC; cdr3_aa: CASSPGTGDNEQFF
j_call: TRBJ1-2; d_call: .; v_call: TRBV7-2; clone_size: few; cdr3_nt: TGTGCCAGCAGCTTAACTCCTACTAACTATGGCTACACCTTC; cdr3_aa: CASSLTPTNYGYTF
j_call: TRBJ2-4; d_call: .; v_call: TRBV28; clone_size: few; cdr3_nt: TGTGCCAGCAGTCCGGGCTATATCCTAGCCAAAAACATTCAGTACTTC; cdr3_aa: CASSPGYILAKNIQYF
j_call: TRBJ2-1; d_call: .; v_call: TRBV7-9; clone_size: many; cdr3_nt: TGTGCCAGCAGCTTAATTAGGGCTAGCGCCCATGAGCAGTTCTTC; cdr3_aa: CASSLIRASAHEQFF
j_call: TRBJ2-7; d_call: .; v_call: TRBV6-2/TRBV6-3; clone_size: few; cdr3_nt: TGTGCCAGCAGTTACTCGAAGTTTGGCAGCTCCTACGAGCAGTACTTC; cdr3_aa: CASSYSKFGSSYEQYF
j_call: TRBJ1-1; d_call: .; v_call: TRBV30; clone_size: many; cdr3_nt: TGTGCCTGGAGTGTATGGGGCGGGACAAACACTGAAGCTTTCTTT; cdr3_aa: CAWSVWGGTNTEAFF
j_call: TRBJ1-1; d_call: .; v_call: TRBV12-3/TRBV12-4; clone_size: many; cdr3_nt: TGTGCCAGCAGTTTCTTAATTTCGGCCACTGAAGCTTTCTTT; cdr3_aa: CASSFLISATEAFF
j_call: TRBJ1-2; d_call: TRBD1; v_call: TRBV2; clone_size: once; cdr3_nt: TGTGCCAGCAGACCCGGACAGGCCCGTAACTACGGCTACACCTTC; cdr3_aa: CASRPGQARNYGYTF
j_call: TRBJ2-5; d_call: TRBD2; v_call: TRBV4-2; clone_size: .; cdr3_nt: TGTGCCAGCAGCCAAGAGGGGACTAGCGGGAGGGCTCGGGAGACCCAGTACTTC; cdr3_aa: CASSQEGTSGRARETQYF
j_call: TRBJ1-3; d_call: .; v_call: TRBV11-3; clone_size: .; cdr3_nt: TGTGCCAGCAGTGACGGGGGCTCTGGAAACACCATATATTTT; cdr3_aa: CASSDGGSGNTIYF
j_call: TRBJ2-5; d_call: .; v_call: TRBV5-6; clone_size: few; cdr3_nt: TGTGCCAGCAGCTTGGTAGGTGATAACCAAGAGACCCAGTACTTC; cdr3_aa: CASSLVGDNQETQYF
j_call: TRBJ2-3; d_call: .; v_call: TRBV7-8; clone_size: many; cdr3_nt: TGTGCCAGCAGCTTATATGGTTTAGATACGCAGTATTTT; cdr3_aa: CASSLYGLDTQYF
j_call: TRBJ2-1; d_call: .; v_call: TRBV9; clone_size: .; cdr3_nt: TGTGCCAGCAGCGTAGACAGGAGTTATAACAATGAGCAGTTCTTC; cdr3_aa: CASSVDRSYNNEQFF